The T cell receptor beta chain described here comes from a study of OX40 agonist ivuxolimab in advanced cancers. Trimming removed 5 bases from V and 1 base from J, with 22 bases in between. Germline loops: CDR1 SGHTA, CDR2 FQGNSA. This CDR3 spans 18 amino acids. Repertoires were generated with immunoSEQ multiplex PCR, while TCRdb's copy carries only in-frame clones and drops some. The repertoire holds over 65,000 clones, with less than 95% as singletons. The source of this sequence is an adult with an advanced solid tumor such as melanoma, head and neck, liver or kidney cancer. The sequences come from CD4+ or CD8+ T cells sorted from blood, collected in a trial of the OX40 agonist ivuxolimab. The V call is TRBV7-2, the J call TRBJ2-3; no definite D call. The CDR3 sequence: CASSRYGPLVTGTDTQYF. The CDR3 bases are TGTGCCAGCAGCCGATATGGGCCGTTGGTGACTGGCACAGATACGCAGTATTTT.